These 25 T cell receptor beta chains originate from one sample sequenced in a study of shared clonotypes between healthy human individuals. The protocol was immunoSEQ multiplex PCR, while the TCRdb copy is restricted to in-frame clones and leaves out a portion. The repertoire has roughly 1,500,000 clones, just under 99% of them found once; the top ten carry approximately 0.4%. The sample was naive CD4+ T cells sorted from blood. This sample's subset: CD45RA+ positively selected. These receptors were obtained from a man aged 25 to 40 in good health.

The chain is built from TRBV27 and TRBJ2-7; D remains unclear. The germline CDR1 and CDR2 sequences are MNHEY and SMNVEV (reference sequence). The CDR3 loop spans 13 amino acids. Trimming removed 7 bases from V and 2 bases from J, with 12 bases in between. The CDR3 here is CASKWSGAYEQYF. CDR3 sequence (DNA): TGTGCCAGCAAGTGGAGTGGGGCCTACGAGCAGTACTTC.

The chain carries TRBV7-6 and TRBJ2-5, with D possibly being TRBD2 (5 bases). The CDR3 has 15 amino acids. With 3 bases removed from V and 5 bases from J, the gap between germline ends came to 16 bases. Germline V CDR1 and CDR2: SGHVS, FNYEAQ. Here the CDR3 reads CASSLVYERGETQYF. The CDR3 DNA follows: TGTGCCAGCAGCTTGGTATACGAGCGCGGGGAGACCCAGTACTTC.

The table lists this clone with a count of one. V gene TRBV4-1 combines with J gene TRBJ2-1, with 12 bases matching TRBD1. This CDR3 has 15 amino acids. Germline V lookup: CDR1 MGHRA, CDR2 YSYEKL. Trimming at V came to 0 bases and at J to 9 bases, leaving 3 bases not matched to a gene. The CDR3 coding sequence is TGCGCCAGCAGCCAAGAGGGACAGGGGGCGAGTGAGCAGTTCTTC. This sequence encodes CASSQEGQGASEQFF.

The CDR3 nucleotides read TGTGCCAGCAGTTTAGGACTGATCACAGATACGCAGTATTTT. Translating gives CASSLGLITDTQYF. This rearrangement joins TRBV28 to TRBJ2-3; perhaps TRBD2 as D (5 bases). The CDR3 covers 14 residues. Trimming stripped 2 bases from V and 2 bases from J, with 8 bases between. Germline-derived CDR1 and CDR2 are MDHEN and SYDVKM.

This rearrangement joins TRBV19 to TRBJ2-7; TRBD1 matches 7 bases. V trimming: 5 bases; J trimming: 2 bases; junction bases outside the gene matches: 9. Germline V CDR1 and CDR2: LNHDA, SQIVND (reference sequence). The CDR3 spans 15 residues. Here the CDR3 reads CASSRYGTEPYEQYF. The CDR3 coding sequence is TGTGCCAGTAGTCGATACGGGACAGAGCCCTACGAGCAGTACTTC.

V and J are TRBV9 and TRBJ2-3; TRBD1 matches 11 bases. The CDR3 has 15 residues. Germline V lookup: CDR1 SGDLS, CDR2 YYNGEE. The V and J ends lost 7 bases and 3 bases, in that order; junction bases with no gene match: 7. The CDR3 here is CASSLGTGGTDTQYF. CDR3 DNA: TGTGCCAGCTCCCTCGGGACAGGGGGTACAGATACGCAGTATTTT.

V and J are TRBV19 and TRBJ1-1; D gene unclear. V was clipped by 5 bases and J by 6 bases, with 7 bases between them. The CDR3 contains 11 residues. In germline, CDR1 is LNHDA, CDR2 SQIVND (reference sequence). The CDR3 bases are TGTGCCAGTAGTCTCCTCGCTGAAGCTTTCTTT. It is translated as CASSLLAEAFF.

The chain combines TRBV27 with TRBJ1-4, with D possibly being TRBD1 (6 bases). The V and J ends lost 5 bases and 2 bases respectively, with 21 bases between them. Per germline, CDR1 MNHEY and CDR2 SMNVEV (reference sequence). The CDR3 totals 18 residues. As DNA, the CDR3 is TGTGCCAGCAGTGCCCGCGGGGGGGCTTCTAATACTAATGAAAAACTGTTTTTT. Its translation is CASSARGGASNTNEKLFF.

The chain uses TRBV5-1 and TRBJ1-1; D unclear. The germline gives CDR1 SGHRS, CDR2 YFSETQ. This CDR3 contains 11 residues. The V end lost 10 bases, the J end lost 5 bases, and 12 bases lay between the germline ends. CDR3 coding DNA: TGCGCCTGCCTTATGGTAACTGAAGCTTTCTTT. It is translated as CACLMVTEAFF.

In regard to this clone: This same CDR3 is encoded by further DNA sequences in the sample. The chain links TRBV5-4 to TRBJ1-4; D perhaps matches TRBD1 (5 bases). V lost 1 base to trimming and J lost 4 bases, with 8 bases between them. Per the germline V gene, CDR1 is SGHNT and CDR2 is YYREEE (reference sequence). This CDR3 contains 14 residues. CDR3 nucleotides: TGTGCCAGCAGCTTGCGGGGGGGTAATGAAAAACTGTTTTTT. Residues: CASSLRGGNEKLFF.

This clone was seen a single time. This chain links TRBV5-1 with TRBJ2-1, with 12 positions matching TRBD2. The V gene's germline CDR1 is SGHRS and CDR2 YFSETQ. The CDR3 totals 16 residues. With V trimmed by 3 bases and J by 6 bases, 7 bases remained unmatched. CDR3 amino acids: CASSSSRTSGINEQFF. CDR3 coding DNA: TGCGCCAGCAGCTCAAGCCGGACTAGCGGGATCAATGAGCAGTTCTTC.

This chain connects TRBV25-1 to TRBJ2-5; D unresolved. V was clipped by 4 bases and J by 0 bases, with 15 bases between them. The germline V gene encodes CDR1 MGHDK and CDR2 SYGVNS. CDR3 length: 16 amino acids. As DNA, the CDR3 is TGTGCCAGCAGTGTACTGATGACCACGTACCAAGAGACCCAGTACTTC. It codes for CASSVLMTTYQETQYF.

The chain is built from TRBV2 and TRBJ1-1; D call uncertain. The V gene's germline CDR1 is SNHLY and CDR2 FYNNEI. V lost 5 bases, J lost 0 bases, and 13 bases lay in between. This CDR3 region has 15 residues. This CDR3 reads CASSPLVGMNTEAFF. The CDR3 coding sequence is TGTGCCAGCAGTCCTTTGGTAGGGATGAACACTGAAGCTTTCTTT.

CDR3 protein: CASRLLAGNSYEQYF. CDR3 sequence (DNA): TGCGCCAGCAGACTACTAGCGGGAAATTCCTACGAGCAGTACTTC. This sequence joins TRBV5-1 and TRBJ2-7; TRBD2 matches 10 bases. CDR1 and CDR2 from the germline V gene are SGHRS and YFSETQ. The J segment lost 1 base and the V segment lost 5 bases, leaving 6 bases of the junction unmatched. There are 15 residues in the CDR3.

CDR3 DNA sequence: TGTGCCAGCAGCACGAGGGCAAACACTGAAGCTTTCTTT. As protein: CASSTRANTEAFF. The V and J genes are TRBV13 and TRBJ1-1; D is ambiguous. Trimming shortened V by 5 bases and J by 2 bases, and 9 bases separated the two germline ends. The CDR3 is made up of 13 amino acids. Germline values: CDR1 PRHDT, CDR2 FYEKMQ (reference sequence).

V and J are TRBV10-3 and TRBJ2-7; D is ambiguous. The germline V gene encodes CDR1 ENHRY and CDR2 SYGVKD. V was trimmed by 3 bases and J by 3 bases, leaving 12 bases between them. The CDR3 runs to 14 residues. The CDR3 sequence: CAISDAVVSYEQYF. In DNA form, the CDR3 reads TGTGCCATCAGTGACGCGGTTGTCAGCTACGAGCAGTACTTC.

This clone has a single count. This chain uses TRBV2 with TRBJ2-2; 8 bases are a match to TRBD1. V shed 2 bases and J 0 bases; nucleotides not matched to a gene: 2. The CDR3 contains 16 residues. The V gene's germline CDR1 is SNHLY and CDR2 FYNNEI. Here the CDR3 reads CASSEQGASNTGELFF. CDR3 nucleotides: TGTGCCAGCAGTGAACAGGGGGCGTCGAACACCGGGGAGCTGTTTTTT. Drawing the rest from reference TRBV2 and TRBJ2-2, the complete variable domain is EPEVTQTPSHQVTQMGQEVILRCVPISNHLYFYWYRQILGQKVEFLVSFYNNEISEKSEIFDDQFSVERPDGSNFTLKIRSTKLEDSAMYFCASSEQGASNTGELFFGEGSRLTVL.

In DNA form, the CDR3 reads TGTGCCAGCAGGAGGGACAGGGGATTTTCCTACGAGCAGTACTTC. It translates to CASRRDRGFSYEQYF. V and J are TRBV28 and TRBJ2-7, with 10 bases aligning to TRBD1. This CDR3 spans 15 amino acids. The J segment lost 1 base and the V segment lost 6 bases, leaving 6 bases of the junction unmatched. In germline, CDR1 is MDHEN, CDR2 SYDVKM.

This sequence joins TRBV18 and TRBJ1-5, with D possibly matching TRBD1 (6 bases). Germline CDR1 reads KGHSH; CDR2 reads LQKENI. V was shortened by 4 bases and J by 0 bases, with 19 bases between the two germline ends. CDR3 length equals 18 residues. DNA of the CDR3: TGTGCCAGCTCACTTTACCCCGGGGGCGCTTATAGCAATCAGCCCCAGCATTTT. This translates into CASSLYPGGAYSNQPQHF.

Points on this clone: Its ends do not fully match the called genes, so a read error is possible. The chain is built from TRBV28 and TRBJ2-1, with D perhaps TRBD2 (6 bases). The germline CDR1 and CDR2 sequences are MDHEN and SYDVKM. The CDR3 is 17 amino acids. CDR3 in amino acids: CASNPRRGRSYIDEQLF. The CDR3 nucleotides read TGTGCCAGCAATCCCCGCCGGGGGAGGAGTTACATCGATGAGCAGCTCTTC. The variable domain in full, with the rest retrieved from reference TRBV28 and TRBJ2-1, is DVKVTQSSRYLVKRTGEKVFLECVQDMDHENMFWYRQDPGLGLRLIYFSYDVKMKEKGDIPEGYSVSREKKERFSLILESASTNQTSMYLCASNPRRGRSYIDEQLFGPGTRLTVL.

The rearrangement links TRBV20-1 to TRBJ2-7; D is unresolved. V dropped 0 bases and J dropped 6 bases, with 6 bases sitting between them. The CDR3 totals 11 residues. CDR1 DFQATT and CDR2 SNEGSKA come from the germline V gene (reference sequence). The CDR3 nucleotides are TGCAGTGCTAGAGATGGGGTCGAGCAGTACTTC. Its translation: CSARDGVEQYF.

Comments on this clone: Other DNA sequences in the same sample also yield this CDR3. The chain joins TRBV6-5 to TRBJ2-7, with D perhaps matching TRBD2 (5 bases). V was trimmed by 0 bases and J by 2 bases, leaving 8 bases between them. The CDR3 spans 14 residues. Germline V gene lookup returns CDR1 MNHEY and CDR2 SVGAGI. CDR3 in DNA: TGTGCCAGCAGTTACTCCGGGGTTACCTACGAGCAGTACTTC. Amino acids: CASSYSGVTYEQYF.

This rearrangement joins TRBV23-1 to TRBJ1-5; a possible D gene is TRBD1 (5 bases). TRBV23-1 is known as an ORF, though its function is uncertain. Deletions cut 4 bases from V and 5 bases from J, with 12 bases between. The CDR3 contains 14 residues. The CDR3 reads CASSLEQEYQPQHF. In nucleotides, the CDR3 is TGCGCCAGCAGTCTGGAACAGGAGTATCAGCCCCAGCATTTT.

This rearrangement joins TRBV28 to TRBJ2-3; unclear D gene. The germline V gene encodes CDR1 MDHEN and CDR2 SYDVKM. The CDR3 extends over 15 amino acids. Trimming took 2 bases from V and 0 from J, leaving 9 bases between them. The CDR3 coding sequence is TGTGCCAGCAGTTTACCCGTAGTTAGCACAGATACGCAGTATTTT. Translation gives CASSLPVVSTDTQYF.

V and J are TRBV25-1 and TRBJ1-2; D is ambiguous. The ends were cut back, 6 bases at V and 3 bases at J, with 8 bases in the middle. CDR1 MGHDK and CDR2 SYGVNS come from the germline V gene. The CDR3 extends over 12 amino acids. CDR3 coding DNA: TGTGCCAGCAGGGACTCATACTATGGCTACACCTTC. It translates to CASRDSYYGYTF.